This T cell receptor (beta chain) was obtained from a study of T-cell reconstitution after alpha-beta-depleted transplantation in children. Study observations and caveats: Some patients owed their high day-60 TCRbeta diversity to surviving recipient T cells and thymic progenitors. Hyperexpanded clones declined; after one year, newly produced T cells mostly supplied diversity. Alpha-beta T cells present about two months after transplant were reported to originate from several hundred expanded graft clones.

Construction of the TCRbeta library involved unique molecular identifiers. TCRdb re-derived calls from the PCR reads in MiXCR, one entry per CDR3 protein. The data show about 300,000 distinct CDR3 sequences, almost 8% seen once. At least ten counts were recorded for this clonotype. Its specificity is not known. This sample comprised peripheral blood, obtained 360 days after TCRalphabeta/CD19-depleted stem cell transplant. The TCR sequence derives from a female patient between 2 and 10 years old who had a stem cell transplant for Fanconi anemia, so the T cells may come from the graft donor.

The chain's CDR3 is CASSRLGGQNNEQFF. CDR3 coding DNA: TGTGCCAGCTCACGACTAGGGGGGCAAAACAATGAGCAGTTCTTC. The rearrangement links TRBV18 to TRBJ2-1; D may match TRBD1 or TRBD2 (6 bases each). Germline loops: CDR1 KGHSH, CDR2 LQKENI. This CDR3 contains 15 residues. Trimming shortened V by 4 bases and J by 5 bases, and 15 bases separated the two germline ends.